This entry is about one T cell receptor (beta chain). This record comes from a study of technical replicates of blood from a few donors. Libraries were prepared by immunoSEQ multiplex PCR; TCRdb keeps only in-frame clonotypes and omits some of them. The sample comprises around 80,000 clones, about 98% of which are singletons, and approximately 0.15% rests with the top ten. V lost 0 bases and J 1 base, leaving 10 bases between the germline ends. The CDR3 has 16 amino acids. CDR1 and CDR2 from the germline V gene are KGHSH and LQKENI. The source is a human donor in good health. What was sequenced was T cells isolated from PBMCs. This chain uses TRBV18 with TRBJ2-1; a possible D gene is TRBD1 (6 bases). CDR3 amino acids: CASSPPNRASYNEQFF. CDR3 in DNA: TGTGCCAGCTCACCACCCAACAGGGCTTCCTACAATGAGCAGTTCTTC. The full variable domain, in which reference TRBV18 and TRBJ2-1 provide the parts outside the CDR3, is NAGVMQNPRHLVRRRGQEARLRCSPMKGHSHVYWYRQLPEEGLKFMVYLQKENIIDESGMPKERFSAEFPKEGPSILRIQQVVRGDSAAYFCASSPPNRASYNEQFFGPGTRLTVL.